The 10 T cell receptor beta chains below come from one sample, sequenced in a study of response to subunit inactivated influenza vaccine. In TCRdb, the RT-PCR reads were re-called with MiXCR into one record per CDR3 protein. The data show some 160,000 distinct CDR3 sequences, about a tenth seen once. Sequencing used non-naive T cells sorted from PBMCs, obtained roughly 48 days after vaccination. These receptors originate from a man in his forties or fifties who received an inactivated influenza vaccine.

This clonotype was counted once. With a much larger clone just one base away, this may be a read error. The chain joins TRBV14 to TRBJ2-3; D remains unclear. CDR3 length: 12 amino acids. The germline V gene has CDR1 SGHDN and CDR2 FVKESK. The CDR3 loop is CACSPLGVAQYF. DNA of the CDR3: TGTGCCTGCAGCCCTCTTGGAGTGGCGCAGTATTTT.

This clonotype was detected ten times or more. The chain carries TRBV6-2 or TRBV6-3 and TRBJ1-5; D uncertain. Germline V gene lookup returns CDR1 MNHEY and CDR2 SVGEGT. The CDR3 has 16 amino acids. V was trimmed by 0 bases and J by 5 bases, leaving 14 bases between them. In nucleotides, the CDR3 is TGTGCCAGCAGTTACTCGGCAGGACTATCCCATCAGCCCCAGCATTTT. It specifies CASSYSAGLSHQPQHF.

This clonotype turned up a few times. This sequence joins TRBV4-2 and TRBJ2-3, with D hard to call. The V end lost 0 bases, the J end lost 6 bases, and 16 bases lay between the germline ends. The CDR3 is made up of 16 amino acids. Germline V gene data show CDR1 as LGHNA and CDR2 as YNFKEQ. CDR3 in amino acids: CASSQENSSPSDTQYF. The CDR3 bases are TGTGCCAGCAGCCAAGAGAATAGCTCCCCCTCGGATACGCAGTATTTT.

This clonotype was picked up a small number of times. The V call is TRBV5-8, the J call TRBJ2-3, with unresolved D. CDR1 is SGHTS, CDR2 YDEGEE, per germline. V lost 4 bases to trimming and J lost 5 bases, with 11 bases between them. The CDR3 spans 13 residues. CDR3 DNA sequence: TGTGCCAGCAGCCGCCAAACGGGAGATACGCAGTATTTT. Amino acid sequence: CASSRQTGDTQYF.

This clonotype was counted many times. Sequence at one end of the junction differs from germline and may be a read error. The V gene is TRBV7-9, the J gene TRBJ1-3; D is unclear. This CDR3 has 16 residues. The germline gives CDR1 SEHNR, CDR2 FQNEAQ (reference sequence). The CDR3 is CASSLASVFSGSTIYF. The CDR3 nucleotides are TGTGCCAGCAGCTTAGCGTCGGTTTTCTCTGGAAGCACCATATATTTT.

The chain combines TRBV7-2 with TRBJ2-4, with 7 bases matching TRBD2. The CDR3 loop spans 17 amino acids. CDR1 and CDR2 (germline): SGHTA, FQGNSA. With 5 bases clipped from V and 2 bases from J, the junction kept 12 bases outside the gene matches. The CDR3 region is CASSPVSGGGSKNIQYF. The CDR3 coding sequence is TGTGCCAGCAGCCCCGTTTCGGGAGGTGGATCCAAAAACATTCAGTACTTC.

This clonotype has at least ten counts. The V gene is TRBV5-6, the J gene TRBJ2-7; possible D gene TRBD1, 5 bases. The V gene's germline CDR1 is SGHDT and CDR2 YYEEEE. The CDR3 extends over 15 amino acids. Trimming removed 2 bases from V and 2 bases from J, with 14 bases in between. This CDR3 reads CASSFWTPATYEQYF. CDR3 DNA: TGTGCCAGCAGCTTCTGGACACCGGCGACCTACGAGCAGTACTTC.

This clonotype was detected a few times. The chain employs TRBV10-3 and TRBJ2-7; no clear D gene. Trimming stripped 10 bases from V and 1 base from J, with 14 bases between. The CDR3 loop spans 13 amino acids. Germline assignment: CDR1 ENHRY and CDR2 SYGVKD. The CDR3 nucleotides are TGTGCCACCAACCGGCCACAGTCCTACGAGCAGTACTTC. Protein sequence: CATNRPQSYEQYF.

The sample holds many counts of this clonotype. The chain couples TRBV12-3 or TRBV12-4 to TRBJ1-5, with no clear D. Trimming took 5 bases from V and 4 from J, leaving 15 bases between them. The CDR3 runs 15 residues. CDR3: CASSTTTTVNQPQHF. CDR3 bases: TGTGCCAGCAGTACCACGACCACGGTGAATCAGCCCCAGCATTTT.

This clonotype was recorded at least ten times. This chain connects TRBV2 to TRBJ2-4; D tentatively reads TRBD1 or TRBD2 (5 bases each). The CDR3 extends over 17 amino acids. Between the trimmed V and J ends, which lost 4 bases and 4 bases, there was a span of 20 bases. Per the germline V gene, CDR1 is SNHLY and CDR2 is FYNNEI. The CDR3 region has the DNA TGTGCCAGCAGTGGTAATTGGGACGGGAAAACTAAAAACATTCAGTACTTC. Its translation: CASSGNWDGKTKNIQYF. Full variable domain (rest looked up from reference TRBV2 and TRBJ2-4): EPEVTQTPSHQVTQMGQEVILRCVPISNHLYFYWYRQILGQKVEFLVSFYNNEISEKSEIFDDQFSVERPDGSNFTLKIRSTKLEDSAMYFCASSGNWDGKTKNIQYFGAGTRLSVL.